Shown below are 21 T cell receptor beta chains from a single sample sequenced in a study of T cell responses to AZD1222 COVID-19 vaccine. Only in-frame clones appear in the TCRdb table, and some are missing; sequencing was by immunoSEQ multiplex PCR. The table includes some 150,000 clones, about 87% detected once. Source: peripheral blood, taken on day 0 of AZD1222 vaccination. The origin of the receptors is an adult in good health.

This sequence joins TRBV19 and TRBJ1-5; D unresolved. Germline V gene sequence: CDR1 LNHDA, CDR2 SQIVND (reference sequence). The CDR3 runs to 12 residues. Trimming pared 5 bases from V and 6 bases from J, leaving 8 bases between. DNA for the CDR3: TGTGCCAGTAGTCGGGGAGTTCAGCCCCAGCATTTT. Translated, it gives CASSRGVQPQHF.

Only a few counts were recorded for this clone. CDR3 region: CASSSGQAGELFF. CDR3 coding DNA: TGTGCCAGCAGCTCTGGACAGGCCGGGGAGCTGTTTTTT. V is TRBV7-3 and J is TRBJ2-2, with 7 bases lining up with TRBD1. Germline V gene lookup returns CDR1 SGHTA and CDR2 FQGTGA. CDR3 length: 13 amino acids. The junction had 2 bases not matched to a gene; V was cut back by 4 bases and J by 6 bases.

The CDR3 coding sequence is TGCAGCGTTTCTGGGACTCACACCGGGGAGCTGTTTTTT. It yields the protein CSVSGTHTGELFF. The chain is built from TRBV29-1 and TRBJ2-2, with a possible D match to TRBD2 (6 bases). This CDR3 spans 13 amino acids. Germline-derived CDR1 and CDR2 are SQVTM and ANQGSEA. Deletions cut 5 bases from V and 3 bases from J, with 10 bases between.

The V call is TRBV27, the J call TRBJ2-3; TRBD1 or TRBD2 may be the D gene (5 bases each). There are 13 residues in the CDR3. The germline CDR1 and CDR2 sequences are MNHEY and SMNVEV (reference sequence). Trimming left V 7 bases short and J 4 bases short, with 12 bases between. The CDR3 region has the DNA TGTGCCAGCACCATGGTGGGGGCAGATACGCAGTATTTT. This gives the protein CASTMVGADTQYF.

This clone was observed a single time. The CDR3 loop reads CASSLWGGPYNEQFF. In DNA form, the CDR3 reads TGTGCCAGCAGTTTATGGGGGGGGCCCTACAATGAGCAGTTCTTC. The chain uses TRBV27 and TRBJ2-1; tentatively, D is TRBD2 (7 bases). The CDR3 extends over 15 amino acids. The germline V gene encodes CDR1 MNHEY and CDR2 SMNVEV (reference sequence). Trimming took off 1 base at V and 2 bases at J, with 9 bases between the two ends.

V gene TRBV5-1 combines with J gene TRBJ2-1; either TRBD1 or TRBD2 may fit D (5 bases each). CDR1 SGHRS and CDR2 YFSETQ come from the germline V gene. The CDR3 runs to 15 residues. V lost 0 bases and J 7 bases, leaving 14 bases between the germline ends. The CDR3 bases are TGCGCCAGCAGCTTGGGGCCAGGGAGAACTAATGAGCAGTTCTTC. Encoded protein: CASSLGPGRTNEQFF.

This CDR3 reads CASSPSRVSGNTIYF. CDR3 in DNA: TGCGCCAGCAGCCCCTCCCGGGTTTCCGGAAACACCATATATTTT. The rearrangement links TRBV4-3 to TRBJ1-3; unclear D gene. V lost 4 bases and J lost 4, with 14 bases in between. This CDR3 contains 15 residues. The germline CDR1 and CDR2 sequences are LGHNA and YSLEER.

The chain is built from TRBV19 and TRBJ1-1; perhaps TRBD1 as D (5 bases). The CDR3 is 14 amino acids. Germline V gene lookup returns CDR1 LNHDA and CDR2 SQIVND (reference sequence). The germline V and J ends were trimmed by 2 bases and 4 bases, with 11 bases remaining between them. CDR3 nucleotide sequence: TGTGCCAGTAGTATACGGGGCTTGGGCACTGAAGCTTTCTTT. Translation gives CASSIRGLGTEAFF.

The CDR3 region is CASSQGPGLAEEETQYF. The CDR3 nucleotides read TGTGCCAGCAGCCAAGGCCCGGGACTAGCGGAAGAAGAGACCCAGTACTTC. This chain joins TRBV3-1 (or the pseudogene TRBV3-2) and TRBJ2-5, with TRBD2 matching 11 bases. The germline V gene has CDR1 LGHDT and CDR2 YNNKEL (reference sequence). The CDR3 length is 17 residues. V dropped 1 base and J dropped 3; count of bases not matched to a gene: 7.

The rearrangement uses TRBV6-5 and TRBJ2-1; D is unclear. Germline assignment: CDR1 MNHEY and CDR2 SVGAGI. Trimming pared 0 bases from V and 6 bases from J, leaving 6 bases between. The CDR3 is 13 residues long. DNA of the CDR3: TGTGCCAGCAGTTACTCGAAGGCCAATGAGCAGTTCTTC. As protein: CASSYSKANEQFF.

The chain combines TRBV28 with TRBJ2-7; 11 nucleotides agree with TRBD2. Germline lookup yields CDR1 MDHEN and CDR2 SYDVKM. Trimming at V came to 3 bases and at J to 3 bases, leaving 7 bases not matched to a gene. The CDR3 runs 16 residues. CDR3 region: CASSLFASGRFYEQYF. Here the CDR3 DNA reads TGTGCCAGCAGTTTGTTCGCTAGCGGGAGGTTCTACGAGCAGTACTTC.

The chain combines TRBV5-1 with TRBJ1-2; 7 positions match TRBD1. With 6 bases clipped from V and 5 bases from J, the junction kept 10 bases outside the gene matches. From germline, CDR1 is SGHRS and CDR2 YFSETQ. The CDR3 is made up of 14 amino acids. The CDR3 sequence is CASNYRGEEYGYTF. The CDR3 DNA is TGCGCCAGCAACTACAGGGGCGAGGAGTATGGCTACACCTTC.

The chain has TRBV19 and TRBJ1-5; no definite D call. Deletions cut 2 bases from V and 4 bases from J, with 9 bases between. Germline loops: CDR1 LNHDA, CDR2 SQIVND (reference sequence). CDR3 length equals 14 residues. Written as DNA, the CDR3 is TGTGCCAGTAGTATACGAGACACGAATCAGCCCCAGCATTTT. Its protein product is CASSIRDTNQPQHF.

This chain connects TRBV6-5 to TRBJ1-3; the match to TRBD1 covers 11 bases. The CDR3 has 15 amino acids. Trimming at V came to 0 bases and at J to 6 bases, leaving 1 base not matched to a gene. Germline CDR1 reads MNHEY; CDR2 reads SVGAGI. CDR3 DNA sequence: TGTGCCAGCAGTTACTCGGGACAGGGGGAAAACACCATATATTTT. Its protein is CASSYSGQGENTIYF.

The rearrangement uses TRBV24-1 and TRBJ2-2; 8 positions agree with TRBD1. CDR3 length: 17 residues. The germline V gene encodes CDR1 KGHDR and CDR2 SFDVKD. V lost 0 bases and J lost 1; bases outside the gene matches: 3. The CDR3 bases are TGTGCCACCAGTGATTTGTGGGGGACAGGGAACACCGGGGAGCTGTTTTTT. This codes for CATSDLWGTGNTGELFF.

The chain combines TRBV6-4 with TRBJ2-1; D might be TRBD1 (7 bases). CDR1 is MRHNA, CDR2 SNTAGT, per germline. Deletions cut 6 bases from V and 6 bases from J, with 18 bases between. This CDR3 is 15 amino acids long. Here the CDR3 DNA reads TGTGCCAGCAGCAAGGACAGGCTGGGGGGCAATGAGCAGTTCTTC. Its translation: CASSKDRLGGNEQFF.

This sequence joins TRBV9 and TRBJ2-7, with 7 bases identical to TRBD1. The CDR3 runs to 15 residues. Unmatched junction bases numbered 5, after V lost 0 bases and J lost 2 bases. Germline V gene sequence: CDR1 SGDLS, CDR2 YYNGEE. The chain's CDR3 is CASSVEGDSTYEQYF. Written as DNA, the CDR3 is TGTGCCAGCAGCGTAGAAGGGGACAGTACCTACGAGCAGTACTTC.

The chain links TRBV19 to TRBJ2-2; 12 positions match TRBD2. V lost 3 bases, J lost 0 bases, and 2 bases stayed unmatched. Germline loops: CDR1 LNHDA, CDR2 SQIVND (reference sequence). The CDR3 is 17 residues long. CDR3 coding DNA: TGTGCCAGTAGTATTCTAGCGGGAGGGACGAACACCGGGGAGCTGTTTTTT. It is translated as CASSILAGGTNTGELFF. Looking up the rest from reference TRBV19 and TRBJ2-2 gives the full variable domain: DGGITQSPKYLFRKEGQNVTLSCEQNLNHDAMYWYRQDPGQGLRLIYYSQIVNDFQKGDIAEGYSVSREKKESFPLTVTSAQKNPTAFYLCASSILAGGTNTGELFFGEGSRLTVL.

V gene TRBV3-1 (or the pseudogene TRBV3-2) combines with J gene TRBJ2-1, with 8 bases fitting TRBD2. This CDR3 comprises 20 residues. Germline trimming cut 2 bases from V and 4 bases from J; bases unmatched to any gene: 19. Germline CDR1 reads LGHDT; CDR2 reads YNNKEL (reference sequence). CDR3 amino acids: CASSQTERLAHIRDYNEQFF. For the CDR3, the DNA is TGTGCCAGCAGCCAAACAGAGAGACTAGCGCATATTAGGGATTACAATGAGCAGTTCTTC.

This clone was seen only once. CDR3: CASRGLAGGSYEQYF. Written as DNA, the CDR3 is TGTGCCAGCAGGGGACTAGCGGGAGGCTCCTACGAGCAGTACTTC. This rearrangement joins TRBV6-5 to TRBJ2-7; 15 nucleotides line up with TRBD2. This CDR3 region has 15 residues. V dropped 6 bases and J dropped 0; count of bases not matched to a gene: 0. Germline CDR1 reads MNHEY; CDR2 reads SVGAGI.

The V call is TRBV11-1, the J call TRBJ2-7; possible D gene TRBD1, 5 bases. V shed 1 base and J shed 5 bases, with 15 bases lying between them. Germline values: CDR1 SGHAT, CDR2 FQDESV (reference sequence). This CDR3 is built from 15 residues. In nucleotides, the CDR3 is TGTGCCAGCAGCTTAGAGATATCAGGGCTGGACGAGCAGTACTTC. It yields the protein CASSLEISGLDEQYF.